These 27 T cell receptor beta chains were all obtained from the same sample, sequenced in a study of T cell repertoires in cytomegalovirus infection. TCRdb analysed the reads with MiXCR anew, one entry per CDR3 protein. The repertoire has around 69,000 distinct CDR3 sequences, about 27% of them found once; the top ten carry roughly three fifths. No antigens are known for them. The sequencing used CD8+ T cells from cultured PBMCs, collected from culture after CMV antigen stimulation. The receptors here all came from a human donor in good health (CMV status not recorded). Some clones in this sample may be carry-over from other donors' samples.

This clonotype was detected only a few times. V usage is TRBV11-1 and J usage is TRBJ2-5; 7 bases are shared with TRBD1. J was trimmed by 1 base and V by 7 bases; bases with no gene match: 6. The CDR3 extends over 14 amino acids. Germline assignment: CDR1 SGHAT and CDR2 FQDESV (reference sequence). CDR3: CASMGRGFQETQYF. CDR3 sequence (DNA): TGTGCCAGCATGGGCAGGGGGTTCCAAGAGACCCAGTACTTC.

V is TRBV29-1 and J is TRBJ2-3, with TRBD2 identical over 7 bases. Germline V lookup: CDR1 SQVTM, CDR2 ANQGSEA. The CDR3 covers 13 residues. CDR3 DNA: TGCAAGACAAGCGGGGACGGCACAGATACGCAGTATTTT. It yields the protein CKTSGDGTDTQYF.

This chain uses TRBV6-1 with TRBJ2-5, with unresolved D. Trimming pared 6 bases from V and 4 bases from J, leaving 12 bases between. This CDR3 is 13 amino acids long. CDR1 and CDR2 from the germline V gene are MNHNS and SASEGT. CDR3 nucleotides: TGTGCCAGCAGCCACACTAATCTAGAGACCCAGTACTTC. Its translation: CASSHTNLETQYF.

This sequence joins TRBV9 and TRBJ2-5; either TRBD1 or TRBD2 may supply D (5 bases each). CDR1 and CDR2 (germline): SGDLS, YYNGEE. Deletions cut 4 bases from V and 5 bases from J, with 21 bases between. The CDR3 totals 16 residues. CDR3 DNA: TGTGCCAGCAGCTTGTCCCGGGACGGAGACGTTGAGACCCAGTACTTC. It encodes CASSLSRDGDVETQYF.

V gene TRBV9 combines with J gene TRBJ2-7; D assignment may be TRBD1 or TRBD2 (5 bases each). CDR3 length: 15 residues. V gave up 0 bases and J gave up 5 bases, with 15 bases separating them. Per germline, CDR1 SGDLS and CDR2 YYNGEE. The CDR3 is CASSVGSGALDEQYF. The DNA of the CDR3 is TGTGCCAGCAGCGTAGGATCCGGGGCTCTCGACGAGCAGTACTTC.

The rearrangement links TRBV7-6 to TRBJ2-2; possible D gene TRBD2, 5 bases. V was trimmed by 2 bases and J by 5 bases, leaving 12 bases between them. From germline, CDR1 is SGHVS and CDR2 FNYEAQ. The CDR3 has 15 amino acids. The CDR3 region is CASSLLAGDTGELFF. CDR3 nucleotide sequence: TGTGCCAGCAGCTTACTAGCCGGAGATACCGGGGAGCTGTTTTTT.

On this clonotype: This may come from a read error, since a much larger clone is one base off. The chain is built from TRBV12-3 or TRBV12-4 and TRBJ1-2; TRBD1 might be the D (6 bases). The CDR3 is 14 residues long. The CDR3 region is CANSSQGPNYGYTF. CDR3 sequence (DNA): TGTGCCAACAGTTCACAGGGACCTAACTATGGCTACACCTTC.

The chain combines TRBV11-2 with TRBJ2-3, with D possibly matching TRBD2 (6 bases). The CDR3 length is 16 residues. CDR1 and CDR2 from the germline V gene are SGHAT and FQNNGV. Trimming took off 3 bases at V and 4 bases at J, with 17 bases between the two ends. CDR3 in amino acids: CASSFRFGGEADTQYF. CDR3 nucleotides: TGTGCCAGCAGCTTTAGATTTGGTGGGGAGGCAGATACGCAGTATTTT.

The CDR3: CASSQDGLGGTDEKLFF. For the CDR3, the DNA is TGCGCCAGCAGCCAAGATGGCCTAGGGGGGACCGATGAAAAACTGTTTTTT. The chain recombines TRBV4-3 with TRBJ1-4; D is possibly TRBD1 (6 bases). Germline V gene lookup returns CDR1 LGHNA and CDR2 YSLEER. The CDR3 consists of 17 residues. Trimming pared 0 bases from V and 6 bases from J, leaving 17 bases between.

This rearrangement joins TRBV6-8 to TRBJ2-6; TRBD1 might be the D (5 bases). Trimming pared 2 bases from V and 0 bases from J, leaving 5 bases between. This CDR3 is 15 amino acids long. Looked up from germline, CDR1 is MNHGY and CDR2 is SAAAGT. The CDR3: CASSYDSSGANVLTF. Written as DNA, the CDR3 is TGTGCCAGCAGTTACGACAGCTCTGGGGCCAACGTCCTGACTTTC.

Concerning this clonotype itself: Possible read error: a much larger clone is one base away. V gene TRBV18 combines with J gene TRBJ1-1; D is perhaps TRBD1 (5 bases). The CDR3 has 13 residues. CDR1 and CDR2 from the germline V gene are KGHSH and LQKENI. The CDR3 DNA reads TGTGTCAGCTCCCAGGGAGTGAACACTGAAGCTTTCTTT. Translated, it gives CVSSQGVNTEAFF.

The rearrangement joins TRBV6-6 to TRBJ1-1, with D perhaps matching TRBD1 (6 bases). V was shortened by 5 bases and J by 5 bases, with 21 bases between the two germline ends. The CDR3 runs 16 residues. Germline V CDR1 and CDR2: MNHNY, SVGAGI (reference sequence). The CDR3 spells CASSPRGGRGRTEAFF. CDR3 DNA: TGTGCCAGCAGTCCCCGGGGGGGGAGGGGGAGAACTGAAGCTTTCTTT.

In this sample, this clonotype turned up a few times. The V and J genes are TRBV20-1 and TRBJ1-5; TRBD1 matches 9 bases. There are 13 residues in the CDR3. CDR1 and CDR2 (germline): DFQATT, SNEGSKA (reference sequence). V dropped 6 bases and J dropped 5; count of bases not matched to a gene: 5. DNA of the CDR3: TGCAGTGCCCGACAGGGGGAATATCAGCCCCAGCATTTT. Translating gives CSARQGEYQPQHF.

CDR3 in amino acids: CASSPAGKEQYF. CDR3 in DNA: TGTGCCAGCAGCCCCGCAGGAAAAGAGCAGTACTTC. The rearrangement uses TRBV6-2 or TRBV6-3 and TRBJ2-7; D remains unclear. The V gene lost 6 bases and the J gene lost 7 bases, with 13 bases spanning the gap. CDR3 size: 12 residues. Germline V gene sequence: CDR1 MNHEY, CDR2 SVGEGT.

This clonotype appeared many times. V usage is TRBV7-2 and J usage is TRBJ2-3; unclear D gene. The germline V gene encodes CDR1 SGHTA and CDR2 FQGNSA. The CDR3 loop spans 13 amino acids. The V and J ends lost 0 bases and 5 bases respectively, with 6 bases between them. The chain's CDR3 is CASSLAGQDTQYF. In DNA, the CDR3 is TGTGCCAGCAGCTTAGCTGGGCAAGATACGCAGTATTTT.

V and J are TRBV30 and TRBJ2-1; D gene uncertain. This CDR3 contains 12 residues. Germline V gene lookup returns CDR1 GTSNPN and CDR2 SVGIG (reference sequence). Deletions cut 0 bases from V and 13 bases from J, with 13 bases between. The CDR3 region is CAWSVHSHPQFF. CDR3 nucleotides: TGTGCCTGGAGTGTACACTCTCATCCTCAGTTCTTC.

This clonotype was seen repeatedly, ten times or more. This chain uses TRBV2 with TRBJ2-1; the match to TRBD2 covers 15 bases. Germline values: CDR1 SNHLY, CDR2 FYNNEI. The V segment lost 6 bases and the J segment 0 bases; nucleotides outside the gene matches: 12. The CDR3 loop spans 20 amino acids. The chain's CDR3 is CASSPLLGTSGRSSYNEQFF. DNA for the CDR3: TGTGCCAGCAGCCCCCTCCTCGGGACTAGCGGGAGGTCCTCCTACAATGAGCAGTTCTTC.

The CDR3, as DNA: TGTGCCAGCAGCGTAACGGGTAGCGGGGGGTGGGAGACCCAGTACTTC. It codes for CASSVTGSGGWETQYF. The chain combines TRBV9 with TRBJ2-5; 10 positions match TRBD2. Germline V gene data show CDR1 as SGDLS and CDR2 as YYNGEE. CDR3 length: 16 residues. The ends lost 1 base at V and 5 bases at J; junction bases unmatched: 8.

The chain employs TRBV6-5 and TRBJ2-1; D remains unclear. Germline V gene data show CDR1 as MNHEY and CDR2 as SVGAGI. The CDR3 is 15 amino acids. Trimming pared 5 bases from V and 4 bases from J, leaving 15 bases between. CDR3 coding DNA: TGTGCCAGCAGTCCTCGCGGAATAGAATACAATGAGCAGTTCTTC. This translates into CASSPRGIEYNEQFF.

V is TRBV19 and J is TRBJ2-7, with 7 bases aligning to TRBD1. Germline CDR1 and CDR2: LNHDA and SQIVND (reference sequence). With V trimmed by 6 bases and J by 7 bases, 15 bases remained unmatched. This CDR3 is built from 15 residues. The CDR3 here is CASSRQGPPTREQYF. For the CDR3, the DNA is TGTGCCAGTAGCCGACAGGGACCCCCTACTAGAGAGCAGTACTTC.

This chain uses TRBV29-1 with TRBJ2-3, with D unresolved. Trimming removed 0 bases from V and 0 bases from J, with 13 bases in between. The CDR3 is 16 residues long. CDR1 is SQVTM, CDR2 ANQGSEA, per germline. The DNA for the CDR3 is TGCAGCGTTGAAGATCCCTGGGGTACTAGCACAGATACGCAGTATTTT. Translated, it gives CSVEDPWGTSTDTQYF.

This clonotype has more than one count but fewer than ten. The J gene is TRBJ2-1, the V gene TRBV10-1, with 8 bases aligning to TRBD1. V lost 2 bases and J lost 9; bases outside the gene matches: 9. The CDR3 is 15 amino acids. In germline, CDR1 is WNHNN, CDR2 SYGVQD (reference sequence). Here the CDR3 reads CASSEQQGAASEQFF. The CDR3, as DNA: TGCGCCAGCAGTGAGCAGCAGGGGGCCGCTTCTGAGCAGTTCTTC.

The chain recombines TRBV6-5 with TRBJ1-2, with D possibly being TRBD1 (5 bases). CDR1 and CDR2 from the germline V gene are MNHEY and SVGAGI. The CDR3 covers 13 residues. Between the trimmed V and J ends, which lost 7 bases and 5 bases, there was a span of 14 bases. In nucleotides, the CDR3 is TGTGCCAGCACCCCGGGAGGGGAGTATGGCTACACCTTC. It encodes CASTPGGEYGYTF.

This clonotype was found many times. V usage is TRBV6-1 and J usage is TRBJ1-3; D gene unclear. V lost 7 bases and J lost 0, with 16 bases in between. CDR3 size: 16 residues. Germline V gene lookup returns CDR1 MNHNS and CDR2 SASEGT. The CDR3 nucleotides read TGTGCCAGCACAATCCTGACATCGAGCTCTGGAAACACCATATATTTT. Encoded protein: CASTILTSSSGNTIYF.

This clonotype was recorded a few times. The chain carries TRBV20-1 and TRBJ1-2; D uncertain. The germline gives CDR1 DFQATT, CDR2 SNEGSKA (reference sequence). V lost 0 bases to trimming and J lost 4 bases, with 3 bases between them. There are 11 residues in the CDR3. The CDR3 DNA follows: TGCAGTGCTAGAGATGGCTATGGCTACACCTTC. It translates to CSARDGYGYTF.

The chain is built from TRBV9 and TRBJ2-1; tentative D call: TRBD2 (5 bases). This CDR3 has 15 amino acids. V lost 4 bases and J lost 0, with 11 bases in between. Germline CDR1 is SGDLS and CDR2 is YYNGEE. The CDR3 here is CASSSTSSSYNEQFF. CDR3 in DNA: TGTGCCAGCAGCTCTACTAGTAGCTCCTACAATGAGCAGTTCTTC.

The chain recombines TRBV4-2 with TRBJ1-1; D ambiguous. V lost 0 bases, J lost 1 base, and 12 bases lay in between. The germline gives CDR1 LGHNA, CDR2 YNFKEQ. This CDR3 has 16 residues. This CDR3 is CASSQEEGMRNTEAFF. The CDR3 DNA follows: TGTGCCAGCAGCCAAGAAGAGGGAATGCGGAACACTGAAGCTTTCTTT.